This T cell receptor (beta chain) was captured in a study of T cells in Graves' hyperthyroidism and ophthalmopathy. Amplified TCR beta CDR3 regions came from RNA transcripts. With the HTBI primer set, the TCR CDR3 went through a first round of RT-PCR. TCRdb reanalysed the multiplex PCR reads using MiXCR and keeps one entry per CDR3 protein. The repertoire holds about 640,000 distinct CDR3 sequences, with around 20% as singletons. CDR1 is GTSNPN and CDR2 is SVGIG in the germline V gene (reference sequence). Between the trimmed V and J ends, which lost 2 bases and 0 bases, there was a span of 8 bases. The CDR3 has 15 residues. This clonotype was counted only a few times.

Source material: blood. The rearrangement links TRBV30 to TRBJ2-6; unclear D gene. The sequence came from a man under 40 with Graves' ophthalmopathy. CDR3 residues: CAWSLLGSGANVLTF. DNA of the CDR3: TGTGCCTGGAGTCTCCTAGGCTCTGGGGCCAACGTCCTGACTTTC.